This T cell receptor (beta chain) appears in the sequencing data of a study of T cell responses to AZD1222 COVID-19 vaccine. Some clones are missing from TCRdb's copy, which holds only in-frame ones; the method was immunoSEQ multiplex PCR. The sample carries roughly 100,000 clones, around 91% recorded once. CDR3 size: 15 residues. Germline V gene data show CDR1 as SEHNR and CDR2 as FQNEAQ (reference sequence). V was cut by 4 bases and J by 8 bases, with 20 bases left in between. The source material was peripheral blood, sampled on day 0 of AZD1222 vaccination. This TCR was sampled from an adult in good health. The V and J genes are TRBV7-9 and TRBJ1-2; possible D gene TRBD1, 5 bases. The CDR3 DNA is TGTGCCAGCAGCTCAGAGAGGGCAGGGCGGAGGGGCTACACCTTC. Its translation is CASSSERAGRRGYTF.